Given below is one T cell receptor (beta chain) in context. TCRdb re-analysed the 5' RACE reads in MiXCR, keeping a single row per CDR3 protein. The data show approximately 550,000 distinct CDR3 sequences, under 25% seen once. CDR1 SEHNR and CDR2 FQNEAQ come from the germline V gene (reference sequence). The CDR3 loop spans 12 amino acids. Germline trimming cut 7 bases from V and 3 bases from J; bases unmatched to any gene: 2. This entry belongs to a study of T cells after yellow fever vaccination. The chain links TRBV7-9 to TRBJ1-2, with 7 positions matching TRBD1. This material consisted of PBMCs, taken 15 days after the yellow fever booster vaccination. The source is a young man who received the YFV17D yellow fever vaccine. In nucleotides, the CDR3 is TGTGCCAGCAACGACAGGGACTATGGCTACACCTTC. The encoded protein is CASNDRDYGYTF.